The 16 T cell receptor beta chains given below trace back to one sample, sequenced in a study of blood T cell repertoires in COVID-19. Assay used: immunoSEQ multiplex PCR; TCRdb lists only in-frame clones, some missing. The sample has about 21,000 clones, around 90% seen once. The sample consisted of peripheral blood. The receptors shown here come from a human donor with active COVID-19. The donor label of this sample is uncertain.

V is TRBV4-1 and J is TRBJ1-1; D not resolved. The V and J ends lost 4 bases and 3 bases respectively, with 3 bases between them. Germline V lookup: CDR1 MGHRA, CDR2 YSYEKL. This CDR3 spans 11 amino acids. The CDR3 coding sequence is TGCGCCAGCAGCCGCGACACTGAAGCTTTCTTT. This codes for CASSRDTEAFF.

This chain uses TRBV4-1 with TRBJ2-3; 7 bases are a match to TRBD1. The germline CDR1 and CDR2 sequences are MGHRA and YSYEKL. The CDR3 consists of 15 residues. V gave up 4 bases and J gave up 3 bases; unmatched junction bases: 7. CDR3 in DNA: TGCGCCAGCAGCCTCCAGGGGGTGGGGACAGATACGCAGTATTTT. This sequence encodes CASSLQGVGTDTQYF.

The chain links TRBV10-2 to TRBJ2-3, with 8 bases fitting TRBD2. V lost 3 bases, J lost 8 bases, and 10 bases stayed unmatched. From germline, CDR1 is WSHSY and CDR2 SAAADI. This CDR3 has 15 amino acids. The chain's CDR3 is CASSERTGGDGTQYF. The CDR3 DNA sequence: TGCGCCAGCAGTGAACGAACGGGAGGGGACGGTACGCAGTATTTT.

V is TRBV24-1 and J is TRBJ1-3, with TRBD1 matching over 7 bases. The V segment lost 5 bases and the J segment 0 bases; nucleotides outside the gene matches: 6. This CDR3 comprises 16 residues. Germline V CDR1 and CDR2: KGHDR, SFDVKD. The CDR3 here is CATSAPGTASGNTIYF. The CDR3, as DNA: TGTGCCACCAGTGCCCCCGGGACAGCCTCTGGAAACACCATATATTTT.

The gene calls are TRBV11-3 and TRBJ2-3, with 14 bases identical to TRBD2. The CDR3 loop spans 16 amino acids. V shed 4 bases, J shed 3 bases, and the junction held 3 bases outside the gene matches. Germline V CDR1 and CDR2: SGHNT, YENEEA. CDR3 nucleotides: TGTGCCAGCAGCTCAGGGACTAGCGGGAGAACAGATACGCAGTATTTT. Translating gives CASSSGTSGRTDTQYF. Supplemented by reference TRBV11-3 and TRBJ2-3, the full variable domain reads EAGVVQSPRYKIIEKKQPVAFWCNPISGHNTLYWYLQNLGQGPELLIRYENEEAVDDSQLPKDRFSAERLKGVDSTLKIQPAELGDSAVYLCASSSGTSGRTDTQYFGPGTRLTVL.

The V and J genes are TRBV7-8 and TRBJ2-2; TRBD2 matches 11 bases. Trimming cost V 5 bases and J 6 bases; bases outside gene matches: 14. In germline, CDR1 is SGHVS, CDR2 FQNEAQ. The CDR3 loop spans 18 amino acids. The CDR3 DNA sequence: TGTGCCAGCAGCGTGATAGCGGGAGGGCCCCTAGGATCCGGGGAGCTGTTTTTT. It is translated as CASSVIAGGPLGSGELFF.

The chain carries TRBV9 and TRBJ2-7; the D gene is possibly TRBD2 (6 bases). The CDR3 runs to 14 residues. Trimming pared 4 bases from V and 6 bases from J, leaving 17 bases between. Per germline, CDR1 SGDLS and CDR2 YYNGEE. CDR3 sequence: CASSLSPGVGEQYF. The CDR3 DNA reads TGTGCCAGCAGCTTATCCCCGGGAGTCGGCGAGCAGTACTTC.

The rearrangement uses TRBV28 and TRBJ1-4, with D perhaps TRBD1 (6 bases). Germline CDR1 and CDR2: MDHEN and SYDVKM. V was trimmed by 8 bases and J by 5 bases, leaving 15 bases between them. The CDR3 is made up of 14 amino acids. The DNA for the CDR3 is TGTGCCAGCCTTCGTAGGGGGGGAAATGAAAAACTGTTTTTT. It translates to CASLRRGGNEKLFF.

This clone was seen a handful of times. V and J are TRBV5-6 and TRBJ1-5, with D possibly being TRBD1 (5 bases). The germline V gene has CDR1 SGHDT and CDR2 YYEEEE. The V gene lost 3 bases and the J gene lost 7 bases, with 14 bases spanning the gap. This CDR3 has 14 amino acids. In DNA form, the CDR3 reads TGTGCCAGCAGCTCAGGGCCTCTCGGACAGCCCCAGCATTTT. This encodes CASSSGPLGQPQHF.

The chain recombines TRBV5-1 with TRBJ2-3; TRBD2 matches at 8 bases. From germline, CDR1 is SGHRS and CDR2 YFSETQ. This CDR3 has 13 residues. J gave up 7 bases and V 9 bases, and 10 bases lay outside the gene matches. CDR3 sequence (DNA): TGCGCCACCGCAGCGGGAGTGTCTAATACGCAGTATTTT. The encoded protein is CATAAGVSNTQYF.

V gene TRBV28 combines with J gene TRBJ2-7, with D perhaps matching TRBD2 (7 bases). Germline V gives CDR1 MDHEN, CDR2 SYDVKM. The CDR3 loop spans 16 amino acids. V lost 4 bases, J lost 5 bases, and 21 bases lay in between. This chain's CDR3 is CASSSLGGHSVHEQYF. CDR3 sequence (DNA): TGTGCCAGCAGTTCCCTGGGGGGGCACAGTGTCCACGAGCAGTACTTC.

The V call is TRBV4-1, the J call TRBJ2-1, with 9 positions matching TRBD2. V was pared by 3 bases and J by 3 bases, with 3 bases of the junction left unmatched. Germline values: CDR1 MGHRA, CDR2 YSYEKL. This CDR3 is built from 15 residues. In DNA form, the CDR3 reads TGCGCCAGCAGCCAGCGGGAGGGGGGCTACAATGAGCAGTTCTTC. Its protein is CASSQREGGYNEQFF.

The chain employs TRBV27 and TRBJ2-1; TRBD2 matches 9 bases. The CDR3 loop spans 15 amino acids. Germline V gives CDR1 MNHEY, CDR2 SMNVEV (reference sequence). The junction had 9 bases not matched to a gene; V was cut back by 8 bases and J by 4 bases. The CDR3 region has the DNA TGTGCCAGCTCCCCAGCTAGCGGGGTATACAATGAGCAGTTCTTC. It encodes CASSPASGVYNEQFF.

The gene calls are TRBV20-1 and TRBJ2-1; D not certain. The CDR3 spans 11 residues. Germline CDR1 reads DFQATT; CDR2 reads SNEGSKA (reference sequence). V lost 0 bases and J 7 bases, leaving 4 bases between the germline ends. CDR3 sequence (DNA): TGCAGTGCTAGAGATTTAAATGAGCAGTTCTTC. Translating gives CSARDLNEQFF.

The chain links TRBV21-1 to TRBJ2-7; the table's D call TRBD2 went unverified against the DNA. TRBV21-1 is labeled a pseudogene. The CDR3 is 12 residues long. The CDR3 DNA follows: TGTGCCAGCAGCAAGGAGCGAGGGGAGCAGTACTTC. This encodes CASSKERGEQYF.

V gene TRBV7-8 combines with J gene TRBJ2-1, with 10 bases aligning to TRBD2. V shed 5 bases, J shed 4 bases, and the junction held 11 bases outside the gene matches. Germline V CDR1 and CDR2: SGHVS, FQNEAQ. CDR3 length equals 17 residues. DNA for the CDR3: TGTGCCAGCAGCCCTCGGCCGGGACTAGCGCAATACAATGAGCAGTTCTTC. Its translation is CASSPRPGLAQYNEQFF.